A selection of T cell receptor beta chains follows, all from one sample in a study of beta chain features in type 1 diabetes. Using immunoSEQ multiplex PCR, the repertoire was profiled, and TCRdb retains in-frame clones only, with some absent. This sample has about 160,000 clones, with about 9% found just once. Sequenced: central memory CD4+ T cells from blood. Receptors originate from a woman under 30 with type 1 diabetes. Each CDR3 is given with its conserved first and last residue. Each record gives: D gene, V gene, J gene, clone size, CDR3 DNA, CDR3 protein. The D gene is left open where the match is weak. Some rows mark clone size as missing; the rest say once, few, many or name a class of expanded clone.

>TRBD1|TRBV4-3|TRBJ2-3|-
TGCGCCAGCAGCTTGGTGACAGGGTCTGATACGCAGTATTTT
CASSLVTGSDTQYF
>-|TRBV18|TRBJ2-5|medium-sized
TGTGCCAGCTCACGACTCCGCCAAGAGACCCAGTACTTC
CASSRLRQETQYF
>TRBD1|TRBV6-5|TRBJ2-7|few
TGTGCCAGCAGGGCCGGGACAGGGGGCGAGCAGTACTTC
CASRAGTGGEQYF
>-|TRBV4-3|TRBJ2-1|-
TGCGCCAGCAGCCAACTTGAGGGGGCCTACAATGAGCAGTTCTTC
CASSQLEGAYNEQFF
>TRBD2|TRBV5-4|TRBJ2-7|few
TGTGCCAGCAGCGGGCGCGGGGGAGTTTACGAGCAGTACTTC
CASSGRGGVYEQYF
>-|TRBV29-1|TRBJ1-1|few
TGCAGCGTTGAAGATCGTATAGACACTGAAGCTTTCTTT
CSVEDRIDTEAFF
>TRBD1|TRBV15|TRBJ1-4|-
TGTGCCACCAGCAGAGATCTTACCGGGGACAGACTGTTTTTT
CATSRDLTGDRLFF
>TRBD1|TRBV18|TRBJ1-2|few
TGTGCCAGCTCACCACCACAAACAGGGGGTTACACCTTC
CASSPPQTGGYTF
>-|TRBV15|TRBJ2-3|few
TGTGCCACCAGCAGTCCCAGTTTGGATACGCAGTATTTT
CATSSPSLDTQYF
>-|TRBV29-1|TRBJ1-4|-
TGCAGCGTTGGACAGAACCATAATGAAAAACTGTTTTTT
CSVGQNHNEKLFF
>-|TRBV25-1|TRBJ2-3|-
TGTGCCAGCAGTCAAACCGTCAGGGCGGCAGATACGCAGTATTTT
CASSQTVRAADTQYF
>TRBD1|TRBV15|TRBJ1-2|many
TGTGCCACCAGCAGGTTTAGGACAGGGGGCTATGGCTACACCTTC
CATSRFRTGGYGYTF
>-|TRBV5-6|TRBJ1-2|few
TGTGCCAGCAGTAGAGGACAGATTGGCTACACCTTC
CASSRGQIGYTF
>TRBD1|TRBV11-2|TRBJ2-1|few
TGTGCCAGACCCTCCAGGGGGCCCCACAATGAGCAGTTCTTC
CARPSRGPHNEQFF
>-|TRBV5-1|TRBJ1-1|-
TGCGCCAGCAGCTTGGCCGGCAGGGCGACTGAAGCTTTCTTT
CASSLAGRATEAFF
>-|TRBV5-4|TRBJ2-3|-
TGTGCCAGCAGCGTCCAGGGTAGTTTTTTGGATACGCAGTATTTT
CASSVQGSFLDTQYF
>-|TRBV2|TRBJ2-1|-
TGTGCCAAAGGGGACAATGAGCAGTTCTTC
CAKGDNEQFF
>TRBD1|TRBV27|TRBJ2-7|few
TGTGCCAGCAGTCTACGAAACAGGGGTTACGAGCAGTACTTC
CASSLRNRGYEQYF
>TRBD1|TRBV28|TRBJ2-3|-
TGTGCCAGCAGCCCCTTCCCGGGACAGGGAGATACGCAGTATTTT
CASSPFPGQGDTQYF
>TRBD1|TRBV5-4|TRBJ2-1|-
TGTGCCAGCAGCTTGAACAGGGGGAGCTACAATGAGCAGTTCTTC
CASSLNRGSYNEQFF
>-|TRBV11-3|TRBJ2-3|-
TGTGCCAGCAGGCGGCGGGACCCCACAGATACGCAGTATTTT
CASRRRDPTDTQYF
>-|TRBV5-8|TRBJ1-5|-
TGTGCCAGCAGCGGCGGGACCGCGGCCCTTGGCAATCAGCCCCAGCATTTT
CASSGGTAALGNQPQHF
>TRBD2|TRBV27|TRBJ2-7|few
TGTGCCAGCAGTTTAAATGAGGCGGGGGGCGAGCAGTACTTC
CASSLNEAGGEQYF
>-|TRBV7-3|TRBJ2-3|-
TGTGCCAGCAGCTCCACTAGCACAGATACGCAGTATTTT
CASSSTSTDTQYF
>TRBD2|TRBV28|TRBJ2-5|few
TGTGCCAGCAGTTCCCCAGCGGGAGGATGGGAGACCCAGTACTTC
CASSSPAGGWETQYF